A single sample gave rise to the 5 T cell receptor beta chains below, sequenced in a study of blood T cell repertoires in COVID-19 (dated by TCRdb to the early 2020s). Library prep was done by the immunoSEQ multiplex PCR assay. TCRdb retrieved this table from immuneACCESS and kept in-frame rearrangements only. Not all clones are present; in checked studies, unresolved V genes account for under half, and no reason is known for the remainder. The sample contains approximately 200,000 clones, around 83% of them found a single time. Less than 8% of the sample goes to the ten largest clones. The sequenced material came from peripheral blood. The source is a woman aged 45-59 years with acute or convalescent COVID-19.

This sequence joins TRBV10-2 and TRBJ2-3; tentatively, D is TRBD2 (5 bases). The CDR3 extends over 15 amino acids. Trimming pared 3 bases from V and 5 bases from J, leaving 15 bases between. Per germline, CDR1 WSHSY and CDR2 SAAADI. CDR3 in DNA: TGCGCCAGCAGTGATACTAGAAGAACTGGAGATACGCAGTATTTT. Translated, it gives CASSDTRRTGDTQYF.

The rearrangement links TRBV7-9 to TRBJ2-1; 7 bases line up with TRBD1. Germline V lookup: CDR1 SEHNR, CDR2 FQNEAQ (reference sequence). The CDR3 is 16 amino acids. Trimming at V came to 2 bases and at J to 1 base, leaving 5 bases not matched to a gene. The CDR3 DNA reads as TGTGCCAGCAGCTTATTCGGACAGGCTTCCTACAATGAGCAGTTCTTC. Protein product: CASSLFGQASYNEQFF.

This CDR3 is CASGLVQQANSGNTIYF. CDR3 DNA: TGTGCTAGTGGTTTGGTACAACAGGCGAACTCTGGAAACACCATATATTTT. V usage is TRBV12-5 and J usage is TRBJ1-3; tentatively, D is TRBD1 (5 bases). Germline V lookup: CDR1 LGHNT, CDR2 FRNRAP. Trimming took 0 bases from V and 0 from J, leaving 12 bases between them. This CDR3 is 17 amino acids long.

This chain joins TRBV24-1 and TRBJ1-1; D is uncertain. Trimming pared 7 bases from V and 3 bases from J, leaving 8 bases between. This CDR3 is built from 12 residues. Germline CDR1 is KGHDR and CDR2 is SFDVKD. The chain's CDR3 is CATRGWDTEAFF. CDR3 nucleotides: TGTGCCACCAGGGGCTGGGACACTGAAGCTTTCTTT.

Here the CDR3 reads CASSLGLSPGDTQYF. The DNA of the CDR3 is TGTGCCAGCAGCTTGGGCCTCTCCCCCGGGGATACGCAGTATTTT. The chain has TRBV5-4 and TRBJ2-3, with D unresolved. CDR1 SGHNT and CDR2 YYREEE come from the germline V gene (reference sequence). The CDR3 is made up of 15 amino acids. V gave up 0 bases and J gave up 6 bases, with 14 bases separating them.